This entry concerns a single T cell receptor (beta chain). Its antigen remains unknown. The data were obtained in a study of T cell responses to AZD1222 COVID-19 vaccine. Findings of the study overall: Breadth and depth of Spike-specific TCRs rose after two AZD1222 doses.

Assay used: immunoSEQ multiplex PCR; TCRdb lists only in-frame clones, some missing. The sample has around 72,000 clones; around four fifths are singletons. Trimming removed 5 bases from V and 1 base from J; junction bases left unmatched: 6. Germline V gene sequence: CDR1 SGHTA, CDR2 FQGNSA. The CDR3 consists of 15 residues. The chain has TRBV7-2 and TRBJ2-7; 9 positions match TRBD2. The source of this sequence is an adult in good health. The input for sequencing was peripheral blood, taken on day 0 of AZD1222 vaccination. The CDR3 DNA reads as TGTGCCAGCAGCCCTGTGCGGGGGGGGTCCTACGAGCAGTACTTC. Translation: CASSPVRGGSYEQYF.